This record concerns one T cell receptor beta chain sequence. Its antigen is not identified. The data are from a study of T cells in Graves' hyperthyroidism and ophthalmopathy. Points from the study as a whole: Model output signaled ophthalmopathy a median around 5.9 months ahead of onset.

Amplified TCR beta CDR3 regions came from RNA transcripts. TCR CDR3 underwent first-round RT-PCR with the HTBI primer set. TCRdb independently ran MiXCR on the multiplex PCR reads; one entry per CDR3 protein. The sample lists some 770,000 distinct CDR3 sequences, about a sixth occurring once. Graves' hyperthyroidism without ophthalmopathy progression within 18 months was termed stable. Criteria for exclusion of patients were uncontrolled infection, other autoimmune disease, pregnancy or lactation. Sequenced material: blood. The receptor was derived from a man aged 18-30 years with Graves' hyperthyroidism.

This CDR3 is CATIRLGLNTEAFF. The DNA of the CDR3 is TGTGCCACTATCCGACTGGGCCTGAACACTGAAGCTTTCTTT. The chain joins TRBV7-9 to TRBJ1-1; D is uncertain. The CDR3 consists of 14 residues. CDR1 SEHNR and CDR2 FQNEAQ come from the germline V gene (reference sequence). V was shortened by 10 bases and J by 0 bases, with 15 bases between the two germline ends.